This TCR beta chain was captured in a study of blood T cell repertoires in COVID-19. Study-wide background: The United States, Italy and Spain supplied acute and convalescent COVID-19 samples. T cells, B-cell-depleted T cells, or PBMCs supplied cDNA or gDNA.

This CDR3 has 13 amino acids. The V end was cut by 3 bases, the J end by 2 bases, with 7 bases between. Germline lookup yields CDR1 SGHTA and CDR2 FQGNSA. The study recruited people aged 18 to 89 years across approximately 24 US areas. Original processing methods: Nucleated cell number was recorded as an estimate derived from reference gene primer amplification. Measured with immunoSEQ multiplex PCR; TCRdb has only the in-frame clones, and not every one. D and trimming were read from the DNA, whereas the V and J calls and clone size are those reported in that table. This sample has over 200,000 clones, with about nine tenths found just once.

This chain links TRBV7-2 with TRBJ2-5, with D perhaps TRBD1 (6 bases). The specimen was PBMCs or T cells enriched from blood (not recorded which). This clonotype was obtained from a man aged 18 to 29 with acute COVID-19. CDR3 sequence reads: CASSFRGQETQYF. DNA for the CDR3: TGTGCCAGCAGCTTCAGGGGTCAAGAGACCCAGTACTTC.